This T cell receptor beta chain was sequenced during a study of CD8 T cells in ankylosing spondylitis. General observations from the study: According to the report, clones linked to the disease were significantly enriched in matched synovial fluid samples taken from ankylosing spondylitis patients.

Preparation of TCR beta libraries was done by quantitative 5'-RACE with molecular barcodes. Each CDR3 protein gets one entry after TCRdb re-called the 5' RACE reads with MiXCR. The sample carries 250,000 to 400,000 distinct CDR3 sequences, roughly 12% recorded once. Deletions cut 9 bases from V and 0 bases from J, with 21 bases between. Germline loops: CDR1 MNHEY, CDR2 SMNVEV (reference sequence). The CDR3 is 17 amino acids. The table lists this clonotype with many counts. Its target is not known. The receptor was isolated from a female donor with ankylosing spondylitis or in good health (not recorded which). The V call is TRBV27, the J call TRBJ2-1; a possible D gene is TRBD2 (6 bases). The sample comprised blood, either unsorted or a sorted T cell fraction (not recorded which). The CDR3: CARLPARRGSSYNEQFF. The CDR3 DNA reads as TGTGCCAGACTTCCAGCCCGTCGGGGGAGCTCCTACAATGAGCAGTTCTTC.